This paragraph covers one T cell receptor beta chain sequence. This record belongs to a study of T cell responses to AZD1222 COVID-19 vaccine. Germline assignment: CDR1 SGHTA and CDR2 FQGNSA. Unmatched junction bases numbered 8, after V lost 4 bases and J lost 5 bases. This CDR3 has 16 residues. This table comes from immunoSEQ multiplex PCR, and its TCRdb copy is limited to in-frame clones, with some not included. The sample holds around 130,000 clones, roughly nine tenths seen once. The sequenced sample was peripheral blood, obtained 28 days after the second AZD1222 dose. This sequence joins TRBV7-2 and TRBJ1-5; TRBD1 matches at 10 bases. This TCR came from an adult who received the AZD1222 COVID-19 vaccine. CDR3 DNA sequence: TGTGCCAGCAGCTCAGGGACAGGGGCTTTAGATCAGCCCCAGCATTTT. This codes for CASSSGTGALDQPQHF.